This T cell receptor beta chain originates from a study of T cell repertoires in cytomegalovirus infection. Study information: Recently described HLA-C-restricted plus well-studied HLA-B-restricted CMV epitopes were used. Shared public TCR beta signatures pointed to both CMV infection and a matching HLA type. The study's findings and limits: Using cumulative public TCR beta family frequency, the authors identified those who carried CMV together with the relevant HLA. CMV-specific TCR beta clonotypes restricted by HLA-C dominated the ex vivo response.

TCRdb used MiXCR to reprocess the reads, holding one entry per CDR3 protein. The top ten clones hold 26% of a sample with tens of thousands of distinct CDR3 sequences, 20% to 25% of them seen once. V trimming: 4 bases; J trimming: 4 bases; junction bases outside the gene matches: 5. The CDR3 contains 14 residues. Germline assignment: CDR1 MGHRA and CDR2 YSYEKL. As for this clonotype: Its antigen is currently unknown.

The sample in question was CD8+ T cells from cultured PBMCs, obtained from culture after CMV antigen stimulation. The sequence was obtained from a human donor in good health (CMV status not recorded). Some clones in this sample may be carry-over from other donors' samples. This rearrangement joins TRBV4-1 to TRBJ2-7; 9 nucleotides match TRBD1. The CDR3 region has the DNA TGCGCCAGCAGCCCGCCGGGACAGGGATACGAGCAGTACTTC. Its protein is CASSPPGQGYEQYF.